Listed below are T cell receptor beta chains from one sample, sequenced in a study of shared clonotypes between healthy human individuals. The table came from immunoSEQ multiplex PCR; TCRdb's copy has only in-frame clones and leaves some out. The repertoire includes some 1.1 million clones, 70% to 85% of them detected once, and more than 0.85% sits in the top ten. The sequencing input was memory CD4+ T cells from PBMCs. Receptor source: a man aged 18 to 30 in good health. Some clones in this sample may be carry-over from other donors' samples. Each CDR3 is given with its conserved first and last residue. A D gene is named only where the DNA matches it firmly. A row's size may be missing; if present it is once, few, many or a size class.

D: -
V: TRBV7-3
J: TRBJ2-3
size: -
DNA: TGTGCCAGCAGCTCCCGGCCTACAGATACGCAGTATTTT
CDR3: CASSSRPTDTQYF

D: TRBD2
V: TRBV5-1
J: TRBJ2-2
size: many
DNA: TGCGCCAGCAGCTTGGTAGGGACTAAAAATAATCGGGAGCTGTTTTTT
CDR3: CASSLVGTKNNRELFF

D: -
V: TRBV6-5
J: TRBJ2-2
size: -
DNA: TGTGCCAGCACTAGCCACACCGGGGAGCTGTTTTTT
CDR3: CASTSHTGELFF

D: TRBD2
V: TRBV18
J: TRBJ2-1
size: few
DNA: TGTGCCAGCTCACCAGGGGGGACTAGCAGGGTAGATGAGCAGTTCTTC
CDR3: CASSPGGTSRVDEQFF

D: TRBD1
V: TRBV5-1
J: TRBJ2-1
size: -
DNA: TGCGCCAGCAGTCCCACCGGGACAGGGGGTTACAATGAGCAGTTCTTC
CDR3: CASSPTGTGGYNEQFF

D: -
V: TRBV30
J: TRBJ2-1
size: few
DNA: TGTGCCTGGAGTGTACTAACAACTGAGCAGTTCTTC
CDR3: CAWSVLTTEQFF

D: -
V: TRBV11-1
J: TRBJ1-6
size: -
DNA: TGTGCCAGCAGCAACGCGGCTGGGGGAAGCGGTAATTCACCCCTCCACTTT
CDR3: CASSNAAGGSGNSPLHF

D: -
V: TRBV5-1
J: TRBJ1-2
size: -
DNA: TGCGCCAGCAGCTTGGGCAGCAACTATGGCTACACCTTC
CDR3: CASSLGSNYGYTF

D: -
V: TRBV6-6
J: TRBJ1-1
size: -
DNA: TGTGCCAGCAGTTACTCTGGTACCACTGAAGCTTTCTTT
CDR3: CASSYSGTTEAFF

D: TRBD1
V: TRBV30
J: TRBJ2-7
size: -
DNA: TGTGCCTGGGCGGCCGGGACAGGTCGGGGGGAGCAGTACTTC
CDR3: CAWAAGTGRGEQYF

D: -
V: TRBV4-1
J: TRBJ2-4
size: -
DNA: TGCGCCAGCAGCTTCGAAGTCATCCCCAAAAACATTCAGTACTTC
CDR3: CASSFEVIPKNIQYF

D: -
V: TRBV10-3
J: TRBJ2-7
size: -
DNA: TGTGCCACCCGGGGTAGCGGACCCTCCTACGAGCAGTACTTC
CDR3: CATRGSGPSYEQYF

D: -
V: TRBV9
J: TRBJ2-5
size: many
DNA: TGTGCCAGCAGCGTCAGCGGTGGGGGAAGCGGGGAGACCCAGTACTTC
CDR3: CASSVSGGGSGETQYF

D: TRBD2
V: TRBV28
J: TRBJ2-3
size: -
DNA: TGTGCCAGCAGTTCCGGGACTAGCGGGACAGATACGCAGTATTTT
CDR3: CASSSGTSGTDTQYF

D: TRBD1
V: TRBV6-5
J: TRBJ1-2
size: -
DNA: TGTGCCAGCAGTTACTCGTTGGGCAGGGGGTATGGCTACACCTTC
CDR3: CASSYSLGRGYGYTF

D: -
V: TRBV5-1
J: TRBJ2-1
size: -
DNA: TGCGCCAGCAGCTTGGATGGCAACTCCTACAATGAGCAGTTCTTC
CDR3: CASSLDGNSYNEQFF

D: -
V: TRBV29-1
J: TRBJ2-3
size: -
DNA: TGCAGCGTGCGGCAGGTCACAGATACGCAGTATTTT
CDR3: CSVRQVTDTQYF

D: -
V: TRBV5-6
J: TRBJ2-5
size: few
DNA: TGTGCCAGCAGCTCACTGGGAGGAGGGGGTCAAGAGACCCAGTACTTC
CDR3: CASSSLGGGGQETQYF

D: TRBD1
V: TRBV30
J: TRBJ1-1
size: -
DNA: TGTGCCTGGAGCCGACAGGGGCCAGCTGAAGCTTTCTTT
CDR3: CAWSRQGPAEAFF

D: -
V: TRBV30
J: TRBJ1-1
size: few
DNA: TGTGCCTGGAGCCGGATACAGGGAGGCACTGAAGCTTTCTTT
CDR3: CAWSRIQGGTEAFF

D: -
V: TRBV6-1
J: TRBJ1-6
size: -
DNA: TGTGCCAGCAGTGAACTGAGGAGCTCCTATAATTCACCCCTCCACTTT
CDR3: CASSELRSSYNSPLHF

D: TRBD1
V: TRBV2
J: TRBJ2-7
size: few
DNA: TGTGCCAGCAGTGAACAGGGGGTAACCTACGAGCAGTACTTC
CDR3: CASSEQGVTYEQYF

D: -
V: TRBV28
J: TRBJ2-1
size: -
DNA: TGTGCCAGCAGTTTATTGACCCCGGACAATGAGCAGTTCTTC
CDR3: CASSLLTPDNEQFF

D: TRBD1
V: TRBV10-3
J: TRBJ1-1
size: once
DNA: TGTGCCATCAGCACACCCGGGACAGCGTACACTGAAGCTTTCTTT
CDR3: CAISTPGTAYTEAFF

D: -
V: TRBV28
J: TRBJ1-1
size: -
DNA: TGTGCCAGCAACCCGACCCGGACGGCGAACACTGAAGCTTTCTTT
CDR3: CASNPTRTANTEAFF

D: -
V: TRBV29-1
J: TRBJ2-2
size: -
DNA: TGCAGCGTTGTCCCCCGGGGCATGGGTGCCGGGGAGCTGTTTTTT
CDR3: CSVVPRGMGAGELFF

D: TRBD2
V: TRBV4-2
J: TRBJ2-7
size: -
DNA: TGTGCCAGCAGTCTCTCTGCGGGAGGCCCACCCTACGAGCAGTACTTC
CDR3: CASSLSAGGPPYEQYF

D: -
V: TRBV18
J: TRBJ2-3
size: -
DNA: TGTGCCAGCTCCAAGTCCGGTGGGGGCACAGATACGCAGTATTTT
CDR3: CASSKSGGGTDTQYF

D: -
V: TRBV2
J: TRBJ2-3
size: few
DNA: TGTGCCAGCAGTGGACACCTCCCGCCCACAGATACGCAGTATTTT
CDR3: CASSGHLPPTDTQYF

D: -
V: TRBV4-2
J: TRBJ2-7
size: -
DNA: TGTGCCAGCAGCCAATTATATGGGGCCTCCTACGAGCAGTACTTC
CDR3: CASSQLYGASYEQYF

D: -
V: TRBV6-6
J: TRBJ2-1
size: -
DNA: TGTGCCAGCAGTTACTCCTTTCTTTCGGGTGAGCAGTTCTTC
CDR3: CASSYSFLSGEQFF

D: -
V: TRBV5-1
J: TRBJ1-4
size: -
DNA: TGCGCCAGCAGTTCTTCAGGGGCGCCTAATGAAAAACTGTTTTTT
CDR3: CASSSSGAPNEKLFF

D: TRBD1
V: TRBV6-5
J: TRBJ1-1
size: -
DNA: TGTGCCAGCATTAGGCAGGGGGCTGCTGAAGCTTTCTTT
CDR3: CASIRQGAAEAFF

D: TRBD1
V: TRBV5-1
J: TRBJ1-4
size: -
DNA: TGCGCCAGCAGCTTCTCCCAGGGGGAGTGGGAAAAACTGTTTTTT
CDR3: CASSFSQGEWEKLFF

D: -
V: TRBV27
J: TRBJ2-1
size: -
DNA: TGTGCCAGCAGTTCCCGACGGGGGTACAATGAGCAGTTCTTC
CDR3: CASSSRRGYNEQFF

D: TRBD1
V: TRBV7-2
J: TRBJ2-7
size: -
DNA: TGTGCCAGCAGCTTTCAGGGACAGGGGGTTGACGAGCAGTACTTC
CDR3: CASSFQGQGVDEQYF

D: TRBD1
V: TRBV14
J: TRBJ2-3
size: once
DNA: TGTGCCAGCAGCCAAAACAGGGGTAACACAGATACGCAGTATTTT
CDR3: CASSQNRGNTDTQYF

D: -
V: TRBV2
J: TRBJ1-1
size: -
DNA: TGTGCCAGCAGTGTTAGGGGCAGACCAACCGAAGCTTTCTTT
CDR3: CASSVRGRPTEAFF

D: -
V: TRBV28
J: TRBJ2-1
size: -
DNA: TGTGCCAGCAGTACGCGGACAGGAAGCGGGTCCTACTACAATGAGCAGTTCTTC
CDR3: CASSTRTGSGSYYNEQFF

D: -
V: TRBV5-5
J: TRBJ1-2
size: once
DNA: TGTGCCAGCAGCTTGCCAGGGCAGGGTTATGGCTACACCTTC
CDR3: CASSLPGQGYGYTF

D: -
V: TRBV4-1
J: TRBJ2-1
size: -
DNA: TGCGCCAGCAGCCAAGAAAAGGATAGGAGTGAGCAGTTCTTC
CDR3: CASSQEKDRSEQFF

D: -
V: TRBV18
J: TRBJ1-3
size: -
DNA: TGTGCCAGCTCACCACAGGGAAATGGAAACACCATATATTTT
CDR3: CASSPQGNGNTIYF

D: -
V: TRBV25-1
J: TRBJ2-3
size: -
DNA: TGTGCCAGCAGTGAACCCCGAGGCCCAGATACGCAGTATTTT
CDR3: CASSEPRGPDTQYF

D: -
V: TRBV27
J: TRBJ2-2
size: -
DNA: TGTGCCAGCAGTTTAGGGGTCGTGGGCACCGGGGAGCTGTTTTTT
CDR3: CASSLGVVGTGELFF

D: -
V: TRBV6-5
J: TRBJ2-3
size: -
DNA: TGTGCCAGCAGTCGTCATAGGGGTCTCTCAGATACGCAGTATTTT
CDR3: CASSRHRGLSDTQYF

D: TRBD1
V: TRBV2
J: TRBJ2-3
size: -
DNA: TGTGCCAGCAGTGAATCAGGACAGGGATCAGATACGCAGTATTTT
CDR3: CASSESGQGSDTQYF

D: -
V: TRBV7-2
J: TRBJ2-3
size: -
DNA: TGTGCCAGCAGCCCCGGAGGAGCCCTCCGTAGCACAGATACGCAGTATTTT
CDR3: CASSPGGALRSTDTQYF

D: -
V: TRBV5-1
J: TRBJ1-1
size: -
DNA: TGCGCCAGCAGCTACGGGACGGTGAACACTGAAGCTTTCTTT
CDR3: CASSYGTVNTEAFF

D: TRBD2
V: TRBV27
J: TRBJ2-5
size: -
DNA: TGTGCCAGCAGTATACGACTAGCGGGAGAGACCCAGTACTTC
CDR3: CASSIRLAGETQYF

D: TRBD2
V: TRBV5-1
J: TRBJ2-1
size: -
DNA: TGCGCCAGCAGCGGGACTAGCGGGCCCTACAATGAGCAGTTCTTC
CDR3: CASSGTSGPYNEQFF

D: -
V: TRBV19
J: TRBJ1-2
size: -
DNA: TGTGCCAGTAGTATAACTCGAGGGCCCGCGCATGGCTACACCTTC
CDR3: CASSITRGPAHGYTF

D: TRBD1
V: TRBV28
J: TRBJ1-1
size: -
DNA: TGTGCCAGCAGGGCACCGGGACAGCAAGCTTTCTTT
CDR3: CASRAPGQQAFF

D: -
V: TRBV7-2
J: TRBJ2-5
size: -
DNA: TGTGCCAGCAGCCTGGGGAGGACCCAGTACTTC
CDR3: CASSLGRTQYF

D: -
V: TRBV7-9
J: TRBJ1-5
size: few
DNA: TGTGCCAGCAGCGAAGGAACAGTGTTGCATCAGCCCCAGCATTTT
CDR3: CASSEGTVLHQPQHF